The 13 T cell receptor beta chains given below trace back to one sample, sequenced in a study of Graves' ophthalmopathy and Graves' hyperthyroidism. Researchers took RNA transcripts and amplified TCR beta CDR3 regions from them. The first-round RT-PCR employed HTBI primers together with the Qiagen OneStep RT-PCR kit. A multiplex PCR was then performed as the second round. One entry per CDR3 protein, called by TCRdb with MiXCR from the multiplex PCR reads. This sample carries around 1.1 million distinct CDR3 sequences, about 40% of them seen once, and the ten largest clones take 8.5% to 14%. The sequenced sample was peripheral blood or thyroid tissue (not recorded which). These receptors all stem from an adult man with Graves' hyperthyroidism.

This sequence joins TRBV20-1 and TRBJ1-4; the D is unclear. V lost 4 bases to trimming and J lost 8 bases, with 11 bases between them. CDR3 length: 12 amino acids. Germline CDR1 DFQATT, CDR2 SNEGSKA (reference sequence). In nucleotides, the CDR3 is TGCAGTGCTATAGGGCGAACAGAAAAACTGTTTTTT. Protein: CSAIGRTEKLFF.

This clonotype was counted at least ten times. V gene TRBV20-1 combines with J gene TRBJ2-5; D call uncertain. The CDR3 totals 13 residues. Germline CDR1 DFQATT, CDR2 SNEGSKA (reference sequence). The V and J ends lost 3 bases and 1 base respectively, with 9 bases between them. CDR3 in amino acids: CSARRTSQETQYF. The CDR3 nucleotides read TGCAGTGCTAGGAGGACGAGCCAAGAGACCCAGTACTTC.

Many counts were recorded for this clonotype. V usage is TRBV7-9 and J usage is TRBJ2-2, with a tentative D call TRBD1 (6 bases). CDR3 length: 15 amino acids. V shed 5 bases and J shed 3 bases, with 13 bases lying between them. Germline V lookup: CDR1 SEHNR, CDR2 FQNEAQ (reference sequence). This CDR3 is CASSVTGSYTGELFF. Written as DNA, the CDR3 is TGTGCCAGCAGCGTCACAGGGTCCTACACCGGGGAGCTGTTTTTT. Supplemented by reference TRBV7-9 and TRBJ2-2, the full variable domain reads DTGVSQNPRHKITKRGQNVTFRCDPISEHNRLYWYRQTLGQGPEFLTYFQNEAQLEKSRLLSDRFSAERPKGSFSTLEIQRTEQGDSAMYLCASSVTGSYTGELFFGEGSRLTVL.

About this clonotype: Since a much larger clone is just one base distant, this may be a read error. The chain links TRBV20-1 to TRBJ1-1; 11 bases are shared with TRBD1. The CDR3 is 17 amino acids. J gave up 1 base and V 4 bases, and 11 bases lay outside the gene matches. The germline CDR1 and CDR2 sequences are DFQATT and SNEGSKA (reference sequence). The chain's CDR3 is CSAKGTGGRVKNTEAFF. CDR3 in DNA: TGCAGTGCTAAGGGGACAGGGGGGAGGGTTAAGAACACTGAAGCTTTCTTT.

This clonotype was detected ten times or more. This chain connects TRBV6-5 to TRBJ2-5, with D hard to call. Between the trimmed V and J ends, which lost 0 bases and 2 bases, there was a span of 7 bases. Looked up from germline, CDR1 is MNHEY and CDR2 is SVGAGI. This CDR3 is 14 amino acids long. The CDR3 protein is CASSYSLGQETQYF. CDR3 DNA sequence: TGTGCCAGCAGTTACTCGCTGGGGCAAGAGACCCAGTACTTC.

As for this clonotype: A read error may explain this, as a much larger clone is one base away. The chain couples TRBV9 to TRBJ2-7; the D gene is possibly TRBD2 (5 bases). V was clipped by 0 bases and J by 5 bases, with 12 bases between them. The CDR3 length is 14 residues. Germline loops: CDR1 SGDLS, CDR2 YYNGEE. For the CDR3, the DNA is TGTGCCAGCAGCGTAGACGGGAACATCCACGAGCAGTACTTC. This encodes CASSVDGNIHEQYF.

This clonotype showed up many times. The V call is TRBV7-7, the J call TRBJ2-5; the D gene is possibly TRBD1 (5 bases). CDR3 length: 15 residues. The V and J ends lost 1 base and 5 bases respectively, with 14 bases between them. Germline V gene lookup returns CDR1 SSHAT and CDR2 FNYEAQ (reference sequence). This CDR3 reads CASSLVYESGETQYF. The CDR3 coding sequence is TGTGCCAGCAGCTTAGTTTACGAGTCAGGGGAGACCCAGTACTTC.

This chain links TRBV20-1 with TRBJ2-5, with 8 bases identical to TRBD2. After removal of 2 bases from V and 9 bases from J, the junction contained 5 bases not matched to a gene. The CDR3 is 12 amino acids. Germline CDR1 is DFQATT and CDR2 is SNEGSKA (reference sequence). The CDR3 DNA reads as TGCAGTGCTAGAACCACCGGGGGGGCCCAGTACTTC. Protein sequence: CSARTTGGAQYF.

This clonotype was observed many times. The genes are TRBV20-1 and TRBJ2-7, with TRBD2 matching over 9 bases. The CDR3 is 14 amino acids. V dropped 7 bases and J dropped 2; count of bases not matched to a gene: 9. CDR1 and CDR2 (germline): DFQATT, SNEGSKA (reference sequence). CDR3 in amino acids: CSVAGVGSPYEQYF. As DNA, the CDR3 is TGCAGTGTAGCGGGAGTTGGGTCCCCCTACGAGCAGTACTTC.

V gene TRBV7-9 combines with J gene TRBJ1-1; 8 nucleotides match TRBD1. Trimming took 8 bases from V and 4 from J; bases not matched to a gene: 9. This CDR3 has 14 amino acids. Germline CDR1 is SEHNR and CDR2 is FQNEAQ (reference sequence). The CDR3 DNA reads TGTGCCAGCCGGAGAGGAGACAGGGGCACTGAAGCTTTCTTT. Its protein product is CASRRGDRGTEAFF.

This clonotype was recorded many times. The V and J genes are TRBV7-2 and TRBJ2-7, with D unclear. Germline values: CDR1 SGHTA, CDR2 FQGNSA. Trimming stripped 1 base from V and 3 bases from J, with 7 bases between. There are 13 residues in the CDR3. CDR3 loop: CASSLDGDYEQYF. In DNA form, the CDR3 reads TGTGCCAGCAGCTTAGACGGAGACTACGAGCAGTACTTC.

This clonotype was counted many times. CDR3 amino acids: CASSFLGAVSNTGELFF. In DNA form, the CDR3 reads TGTGCCAGCAGCTTTCTGGGGGCGGTTTCGAACACCGGGGAGCTGTTTTTT. The chain recombines TRBV7-3 with TRBJ2-2, with a tentative D call TRBD1 (6 bases). CDR1 is SGHTA, CDR2 FQGTGA, per germline. This CDR3 contains 17 residues. The V gene lost 3 bases and the J gene lost 0 bases, with 14 bases spanning the gap.

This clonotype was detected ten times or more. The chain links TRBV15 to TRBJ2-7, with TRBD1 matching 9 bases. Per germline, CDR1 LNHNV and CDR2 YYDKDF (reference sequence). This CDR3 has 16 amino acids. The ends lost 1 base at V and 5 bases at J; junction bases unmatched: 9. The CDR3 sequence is CATSRGEVTGGHEQYF. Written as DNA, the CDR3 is TGTGCCACCAGCAGAGGGGAGGTGACAGGGGGGCACGAGCAGTACTTC.